The T cell receptor (beta chain) under discussion was sequenced for a study of control samples from healthy donors and cancer patients. This clone turned up a few times. Clones were read by immunoSEQ multiplex PCR, and TCRdb kept only the in-frame ones, dropping some. The data contain about 140,000 clones, roughly nine tenths of them singletons. The receptor comes from a woman in her thirties in good health. The material sequenced was blood.

In DNA, the CDR3 is TGTGCCAGCAGTCTCTGGACGCAGGCCCCCGAAGAGACCCAGTACTTC. It codes for CASSLWTQAPEETQYF. The rearrangement joins TRBV28 to TRBJ2-5; D not resolved. The length of the CDR3 is 16 residues. The V and J ends lost 5 bases and 3 bases respectively, with 19 bases between them. Germline V gene lookup returns CDR1 MDHEN and CDR2 SYDVKM.